Following are 16 T cell receptor beta chains from one sample sequenced in a study of response to subunit inactivated influenza vaccine. TCRdb re-called the RT-PCR reads through MiXCR, storing one row per CDR3 protein. Of some 500,000 distinct CDR3 sequences in the sample, approximately 12% are singletons; the top ten hold about an eighth. Sequencing was performed on PBMCs from blood, taken around seven weeks after vaccination. The receptors originated from a man aged 45 to 65 who received an inactivated influenza vaccine.

Only a few counts were recorded for this clonotype. The V call is TRBV20-1, the J call TRBJ1-5; D is ambiguous. The germline gives CDR1 DFQATT, CDR2 SNEGSKA (reference sequence). This CDR3 region has 14 residues. V was cut by 4 bases and J by 4 bases, with 14 bases left in between. CDR3 protein: CSAKKGNPNQPQHF. The CDR3 region has the DNA TGCAGTGCTAAAAAAGGGAATCCAAATCAGCCCCAGCATTTT.

This clonotype was seen a handful of times. One end of the junction fails to match germline, which may point to a read error. The chain uses TRBV27 and TRBJ1-1; no firm D call. This CDR3 is built from 14 residues. Germline CDR1 is MNHEY and CDR2 is SMNVEV (reference sequence). The CDR3 nucleotides read TGCACCAGCAGCCTGGCCGAGGTAGACACTGAAGCTTTCTTT. Protein: CTSSLAEVDTEAFF.

J is TRBJ2-7 and V is TRBV3-1; 9 nucleotides match TRBD2. J was trimmed by 0 bases and V by 2 bases; bases with no gene match: 5. Germline V CDR1 and CDR2: LGHDT, YNNKEL (reference sequence). The CDR3 loop spans 16 amino acids. For the CDR3, the DNA is TGTGCCAGCAGCCAACTCGGCGGGAGGGTCTCCTACGAGCAGTACTTC. This codes for CASSQLGGRVSYEQYF.

The chain employs TRBV11-3 and TRBJ2-1; 8 positions match TRBD2. V dropped 1 base and J dropped 9; count of bases not matched to a gene: 11. The germline V gene encodes CDR1 SGHNT and CDR2 YENEEA. This CDR3 is 16 amino acids long. CDR3 DNA sequence: TGTGCCAGCAGCTTAGGTGGTAGCGGGACCTTTGGTGAGCAGTTCTTC. Translated: CASSLGGSGTFGEQFF.

This clonotype occurred a few times. The chain employs TRBV24-1 and TRBJ2-1, with 9 bases aligning to TRBD1. Germline CDR1 and CDR2: KGHDR and SFDVKD. This CDR3 contains 15 residues. V shed 3 bases and J 5 bases; nucleotides not matched to a gene: 4. CDR3 amino acids: CATSDPRTGDNEQFF. In DNA, the CDR3 is TGTGCCACCAGTGATCCCCGGACAGGGGACAATGAGCAGTTCTTC.

The chain is built from TRBV18 and TRBJ2-3; tentative D call: TRBD2 (6 bases). Germline assignment: CDR1 KGHSH and CDR2 LQKENI. V shed 0 bases and J shed 0 bases, with 10 bases lying between them. The CDR3 has 16 amino acids. As DNA, the CDR3 is TGTGCCAGCTCACCACCGCCGGGGGATAGCACAGATACGCAGTATTTT. Translating gives CASSPPPGDSTDTQYF.

This clonotype was counted at least ten times. This chain uses TRBV14 with TRBJ2-1, with 7 nucleotides matching TRBD1. The J segment lost 9 bases and the V segment lost 1 base, leaving 9 bases of the junction unmatched. There are 15 residues in the CDR3. The V gene's germline CDR1 is SGHDN and CDR2 FVKESK. The chain's CDR3 is CASSQGTGQWTEQFF. The CDR3 DNA follows: TGTGCCAGCAGCCAAGGGACGGGACAGTGGACTGAGCAGTTCTTC.

The V and J genes are TRBV9 and TRBJ2-1; TRBD2 might be the D (6 bases). The CDR3 sequence is 15 residues long. V was shortened by 0 bases and J by 3 bases, with 10 bases between the two germline ends. Germline loops: CDR1 SGDLS, CDR2 YYNGEE. CDR3 sequence (DNA): TGTGCCAGCAGCGTAGTTGGTAGCGGCTACAATGAGCAGTTCTTC. Its translation is CASSVVGSGYNEQFF.

This clonotype was detected a few times. The V and J genes are TRBV15 and TRBJ2-3; 7 bases align to TRBD2. The CDR3 extends over 14 amino acids. From germline, CDR1 is LNHNV and CDR2 YYDKDF (reference sequence). The V and J ends lost 5 bases and 2 bases, in that order; junction bases with no gene match: 4. Here the CDR3 reads CATSREVNTDTQYF. In DNA, the CDR3 is TGTGCCACCAGCCGGGAGGTCAACACAGATACGCAGTATTTT.

This clonotype was recorded a few times. V usage is TRBV6-2 or TRBV6-3 and J usage is TRBJ2-1; 14 nucleotides align to TRBD2. The ends lost 0 bases at V and 0 bases at J; junction bases unmatched: 10. This CDR3 comprises 21 residues. Germline V gives CDR1 MNHEY, CDR2 SVGEGT. This CDR3 reads CASSYSKGLAGGRSSYNEQFF. CDR3 bases: TGTGCCAGCAGTTACTCGAAAGGACTAGCGGGGGGTCGGTCCTCCTACAATGAGCAGTTCTTC.

This clonotype was seen a handful of times. The chain is built from TRBV11-2 and TRBJ2-3; D might be TRBD1 or TRBD2, each matching 5 bases. The germline gives CDR1 SGHAT, CDR2 FQNNGV. CDR3 length: 13 amino acids. Trimming stripped 5 bases from V and 7 bases from J, with 13 bases between. CDR3 residues: CASSRDQRYTQYF. Here the CDR3 DNA reads TGTGCCAGCAGCCGGGACCAGCGCTATACGCAGTATTTT.

In this sample, this clonotype turned up a few times. The chain is built from TRBV7-9 and TRBJ2-3, with D perhaps assigned TRBD1 or TRBD2 (5 bases each). The germline V gene has CDR1 SEHNR and CDR2 FQNEAQ (reference sequence). V was cut by 1 base and J by 0 bases, with 8 bases left in between. This CDR3 is built from 15 residues. The CDR3 reads CASSLDGASTDTQYF. Written as DNA, the CDR3 is TGTGCCAGCAGCTTAGACGGGGCTAGCACAGATACGCAGTATTTT.

This chain links TRBV7-9 with TRBJ1-2; 9 positions agree with TRBD1. The CDR3 covers 13 residues. Germline CDR1 and CDR2: SEHNR and FQNEAQ (reference sequence). The V and J ends lost 3 bases and 7 bases, in that order; junction bases with no gene match: 3. CDR3 in amino acids: CASSFDRGFGYTF. The CDR3 DNA follows: TGTGCCAGCAGCTTCGACAGGGGGTTTGGCTACACCTTC.

This clonotype showed up just a few times. The gene calls are TRBV20-1 and TRBJ2-2; D might be TRBD1 (6 bases). This CDR3 spans 13 amino acids. The ends were cut back, 3 bases at V and 6 bases at J, with 11 bases in the middle. The germline V gene encodes CDR1 DFQATT and CDR2 SNEGSKA (reference sequence). Here the CDR3 DNA reads TGCAGTGCTAGGCAGGGGTCCTCCGGGGAGCTGTTTTTT. Its translation is CSARQGSSGELFF.

In this sample, this clonotype turned up many times. The CDR3 region has the DNA TGCAGTGCTAGGGTCAGGACATATGGCTACACCTTC. Residues: CSARVRTYGYTF. The chain joins TRBV20-1 to TRBJ1-2, with D maybe TRBD1 (5 bases). The CDR3 totals 12 residues. The V and J ends lost 3 bases and 5 bases respectively, with 10 bases between them. Germline-derived CDR1 and CDR2 are DFQATT and SNEGSKA (reference sequence).

J is TRBJ1-1 and V is TRBV6-4, with TRBD1 identical over 7 bases. The J segment lost 3 bases and the V segment lost 8 bases, leaving 12 bases of the junction unmatched. The length of the CDR3 is 15 residues. Per the germline V gene, CDR1 is MRHNA and CDR2 is SNTAGT. The CDR3, as DNA: TGTGCCAGCCCTACTAAACAGGGGTCTGACACTGAAGCTTTCTTT. This sequence encodes CASPTKQGSDTEAFF.